This T cell receptor beta chain was captured in a study of T cells after yellow fever vaccination. The study, taken as a whole, reports: Compared with primary, the secondary response was weaker and peaked at day 5, not 15. The CD4 compartment and the CD8 compartment contained a small share of clonotypes in common.

In the case of this clonotype: Its cognate antigen is unknown.

Germline lookup yields CDR1 MGHRA and CDR2 YSYEKL. The CDR3 is made up of 21 amino acids. Trimming removed 3 bases at V and 0 bases at J, with 27 bases between. TCR cDNA, made by 5'RACE template switching, carried an added universal primer site and UMIs. TCRdb redid the calling of the 5' RACE reads with MiXCR, one entry per CDR3 protein. The sample includes about 75,000 distinct CDR3 sequences, around 7.1% of them seen just once. The source is a man between 18 and 29 years old who received the YFV17D yellow fever vaccine. The chain uses TRBV4-1 and TRBJ1-3, with no clear D. Specimen: CD8+ T cells sorted from PBMCs, collected 10 to 11 days after the first yellow fever vaccination. The CDR3 bases are TGCGCCAGCAGCCATGGGGTGAGGACTAACCTCAAAACCTACTCTGGAAACACCATATATTTT. Protein sequence: CASSHGVRTNLKTYSGNTIYF.